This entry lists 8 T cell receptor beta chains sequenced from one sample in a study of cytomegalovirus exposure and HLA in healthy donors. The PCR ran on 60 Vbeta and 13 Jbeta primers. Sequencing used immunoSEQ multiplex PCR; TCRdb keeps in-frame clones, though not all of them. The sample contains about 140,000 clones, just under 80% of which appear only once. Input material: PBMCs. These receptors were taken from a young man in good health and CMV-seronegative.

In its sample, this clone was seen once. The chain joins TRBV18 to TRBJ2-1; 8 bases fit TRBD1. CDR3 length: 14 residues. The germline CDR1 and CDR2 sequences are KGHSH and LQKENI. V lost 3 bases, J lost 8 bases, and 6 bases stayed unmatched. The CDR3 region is CASSPTGARDEQFF. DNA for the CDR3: TGTGCCAGCTCACCGACAGGGGCCCGGGATGAGCAGTTCTTC.

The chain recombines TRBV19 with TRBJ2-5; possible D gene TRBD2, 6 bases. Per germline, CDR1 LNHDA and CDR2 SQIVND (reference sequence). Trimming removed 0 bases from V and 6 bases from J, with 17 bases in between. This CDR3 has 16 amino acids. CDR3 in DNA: TGTGCCAGTAGTATAGACGGGGCGCTAGCGAGAAAGACCCAGTACTTC. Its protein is CASSIDGALARKTQYF. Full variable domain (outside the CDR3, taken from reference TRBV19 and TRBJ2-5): DGGITQSPKYLFRKEGQNVTLSCEQNLNHDAMYWYRQDPGQGLRLIYYSQIVNDFQKGDIAEGYSVSREKKESFPLTVTSAQKNPTAFYLCASSIDGALARKTQYFGPGTRLLVL.

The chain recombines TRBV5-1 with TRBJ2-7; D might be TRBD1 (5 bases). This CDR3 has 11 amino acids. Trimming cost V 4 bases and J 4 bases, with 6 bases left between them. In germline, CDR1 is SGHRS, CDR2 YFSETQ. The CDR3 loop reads CASSPGYEQYF. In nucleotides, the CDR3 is TGCGCCAGCAGCCCAGGGTACGAGCAGTACTTC.

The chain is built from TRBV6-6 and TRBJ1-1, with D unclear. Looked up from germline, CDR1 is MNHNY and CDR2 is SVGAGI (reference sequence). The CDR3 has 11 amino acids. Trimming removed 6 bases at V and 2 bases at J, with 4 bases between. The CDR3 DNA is TGTGCCAGCAGCCCTAACACTGAAGCTTTCTTT. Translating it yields CASSPNTEAFF.

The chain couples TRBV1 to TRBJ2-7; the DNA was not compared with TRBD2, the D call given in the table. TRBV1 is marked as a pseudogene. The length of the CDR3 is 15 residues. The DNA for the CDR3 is TGCACCAGCAGCCAAGATCTTAGCGGGGTCTACGAGCAGTACTTC. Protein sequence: CTSSQDLSGVYEQYF.

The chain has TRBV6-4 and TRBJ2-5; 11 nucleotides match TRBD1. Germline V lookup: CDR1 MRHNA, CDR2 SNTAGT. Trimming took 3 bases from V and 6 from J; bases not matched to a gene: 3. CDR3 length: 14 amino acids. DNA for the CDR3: TGTGCCAGCAGTGAAGGACAGGGGGCGAAGACCCAGTACTTC. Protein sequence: CASSEGQGAKTQYF.

CDR3: CASSPRPGGGFGEQFF. DNA of the CDR3: TGTGCCAGCAGCCCCCGCCCCGGGGGAGGGTTCGGTGAGCAGTTCTTC. The chain employs TRBV7-3 and TRBJ2-1; 7 nucleotides align to TRBD2. The length of the CDR3 is 16 residues. Trimming cost V 5 bases and J 9 bases; bases outside gene matches: 16. The germline CDR1 and CDR2 sequences are SGHTA and FQGTGA.

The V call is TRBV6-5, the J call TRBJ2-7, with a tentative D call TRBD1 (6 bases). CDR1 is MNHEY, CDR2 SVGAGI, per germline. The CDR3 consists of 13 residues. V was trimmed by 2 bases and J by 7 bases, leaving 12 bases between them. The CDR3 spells CASSYAVGGEQYF. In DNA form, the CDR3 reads TGTGCCAGCAGTTACGCGGTAGGGGGAGAGCAGTACTTC.